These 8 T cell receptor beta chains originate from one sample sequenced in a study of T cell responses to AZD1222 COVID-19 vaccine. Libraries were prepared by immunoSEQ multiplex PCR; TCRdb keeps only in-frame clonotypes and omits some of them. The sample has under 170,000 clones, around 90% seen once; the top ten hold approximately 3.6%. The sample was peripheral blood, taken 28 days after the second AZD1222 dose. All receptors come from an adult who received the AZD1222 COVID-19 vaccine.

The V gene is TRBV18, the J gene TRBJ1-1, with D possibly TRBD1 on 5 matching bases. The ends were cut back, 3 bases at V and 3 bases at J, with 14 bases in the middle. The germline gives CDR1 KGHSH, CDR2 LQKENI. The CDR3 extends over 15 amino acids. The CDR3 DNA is TGTGCCAGCTCACCGTCCGGGGGGACCTACACTGAAGCTTTCTTT. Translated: CASSPSGGTYTEAFF.

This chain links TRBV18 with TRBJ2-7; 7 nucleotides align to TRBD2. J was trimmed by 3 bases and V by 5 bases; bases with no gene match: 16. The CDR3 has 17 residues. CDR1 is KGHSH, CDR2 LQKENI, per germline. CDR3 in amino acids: CASSANELGEGFYEQYF. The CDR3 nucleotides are TGTGCCAGCTCAGCCAACGAGTTGGGGGAGGGCTTCTACGAGCAGTACTTC.

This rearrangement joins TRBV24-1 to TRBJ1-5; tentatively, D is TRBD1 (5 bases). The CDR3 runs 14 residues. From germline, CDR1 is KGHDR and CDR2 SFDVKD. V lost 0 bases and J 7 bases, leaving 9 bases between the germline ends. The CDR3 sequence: CATSDLDSLQPQHF. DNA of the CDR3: TGTGCCACCAGTGATTTGGACAGTTTGCAGCCCCAGCATTTT.

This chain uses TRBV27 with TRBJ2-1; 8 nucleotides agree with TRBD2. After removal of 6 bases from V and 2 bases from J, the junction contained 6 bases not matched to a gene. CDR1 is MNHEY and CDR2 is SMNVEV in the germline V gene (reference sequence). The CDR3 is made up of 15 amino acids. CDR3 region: CASSTSGRAYNEQFF. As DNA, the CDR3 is TGTGCCAGCAGCACAAGCGGGAGAGCCTACAATGAGCAGTTCTTC.

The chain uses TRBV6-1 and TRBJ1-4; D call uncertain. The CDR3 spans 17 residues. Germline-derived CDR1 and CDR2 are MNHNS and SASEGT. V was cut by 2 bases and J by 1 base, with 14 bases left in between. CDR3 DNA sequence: TGTGCCAGCAGTGAACGCCCCACCGGGGTAACTAATGAAAAACTGTTTTTT. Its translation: CASSERPTGVTNEKLFF.

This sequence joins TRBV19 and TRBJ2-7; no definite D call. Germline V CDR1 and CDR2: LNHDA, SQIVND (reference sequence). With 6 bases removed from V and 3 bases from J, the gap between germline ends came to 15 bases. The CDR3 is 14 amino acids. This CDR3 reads CASSQAIASYEQYF. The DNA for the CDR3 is TGTGCCAGTAGCCAGGCGATAGCAAGCTACGAGCAGTACTTC.

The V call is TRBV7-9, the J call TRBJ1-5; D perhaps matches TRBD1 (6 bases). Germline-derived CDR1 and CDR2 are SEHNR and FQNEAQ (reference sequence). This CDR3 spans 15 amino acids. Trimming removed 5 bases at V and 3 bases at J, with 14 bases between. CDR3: CASSRGARDNQPQHF. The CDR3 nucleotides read TGTGCCAGCAGCCGGGGGGCCAGGGACAATCAGCCCCAGCATTTT. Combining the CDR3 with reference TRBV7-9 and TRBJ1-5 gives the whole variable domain DTGVSQNPRHKITKRGQNVTFRCDPISEHNRLYWYRQTLGQGPEFLTYFQNEAQLEKSRLLSDRFSAERPKGSFSTLEIQRTEQGDSAMYLCASSRGARDNQPQHFGDGTRLSIL.

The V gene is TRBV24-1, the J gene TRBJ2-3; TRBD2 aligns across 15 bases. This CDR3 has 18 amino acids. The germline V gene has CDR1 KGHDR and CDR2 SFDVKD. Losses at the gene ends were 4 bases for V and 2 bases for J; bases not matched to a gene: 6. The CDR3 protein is CATSDPGLAGGFTDTQYF. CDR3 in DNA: TGTGCCACCAGTGACCCGGGACTAGCGGGAGGATTCACAGATACGCAGTATTTT.